The entry that follows covers one T cell receptor beta chain sequence. What it binds is not known. This entry is derived from a study of cytomegalovirus exposure and HLA in healthy donors. Study-wide background: Among around 180 million T cells, an earlier analysis found about 110 million unique TCR beta sequences. Study results and caveats: Some public TCRs appeared in many individuals, while most sequences were rare. Cytomegalovirus status was reportedly diagnosed by the classifier with high specificity and sensitivity. An analysis done earlier found most TCR beta V segments productive about 87% or about 30% of the time.

Primers: 60 Vbeta forward and 13 Jbeta reverse. The repertoire was sequenced with immunoSEQ multiplex PCR; TCRdb's copy has only in-frame clones and lacks some. The table has around 210,000 clones, 65% to 85% seen once. The trim removed 3 bases at V and 5 bases at J, leaving 6 bases unmatched. Per the germline V gene, CDR1 is SNHLY and CDR2 is FYNNEI. The CDR3 covers 14 residues. Sequenced material: PBMCs. J is TRBJ2-5 and V is TRBV2; 7 bases map to TRBD2. This receptor was taken from a man aged 50-60 years in good health and CMV-seronegative. CDR3 loop: CASSETSQAETQYF. CDR3 coding DNA: TGTGCCAGCAGTGAGACTAGCCAGGCTGAGACCCAGTACTTC.